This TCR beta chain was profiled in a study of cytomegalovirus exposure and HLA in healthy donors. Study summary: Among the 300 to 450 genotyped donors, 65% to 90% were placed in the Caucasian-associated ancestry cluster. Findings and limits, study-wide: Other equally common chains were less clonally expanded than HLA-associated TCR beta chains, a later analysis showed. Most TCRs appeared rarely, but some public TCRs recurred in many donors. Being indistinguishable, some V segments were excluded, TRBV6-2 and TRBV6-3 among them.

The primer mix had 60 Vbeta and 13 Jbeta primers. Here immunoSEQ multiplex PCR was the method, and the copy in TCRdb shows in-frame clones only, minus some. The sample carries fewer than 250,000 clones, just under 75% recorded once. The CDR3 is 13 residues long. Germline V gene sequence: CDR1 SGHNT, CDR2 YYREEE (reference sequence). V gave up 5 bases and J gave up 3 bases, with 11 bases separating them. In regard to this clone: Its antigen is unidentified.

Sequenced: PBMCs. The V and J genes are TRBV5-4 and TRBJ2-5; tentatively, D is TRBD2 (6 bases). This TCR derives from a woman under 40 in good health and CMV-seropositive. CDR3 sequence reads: CASRGVAEETQYF. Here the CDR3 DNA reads TGTGCCAGCAGGGGGGTAGCGGAAGAGACCCAGTACTTC.